This is a list of T cell receptor beta chains from one sample in a study of blood T cell repertoires in COVID-19. Data came from immunoSEQ multiplex PCR; TCRdb stores just in-frame clones and leaves some out. The sample includes about 140,000 clones, roughly four fifths of them seen just once. The sequencing input was peripheral blood. The receptors derive from a woman of 80 years or more with active or convalescent COVID-19. Each CDR3 is given with its conserved first and last residue. A D gene is named only where the DNA matches it firmly. The listing skips clone size in some rows; elsewhere it reads once, few, many or a size class.

DNA	CDR3	D	V	J	length	size
TGTGCCAGTAACACTTTTGGGGGAGGCGCAGATACGCAGTATTTT	CASNTFGGGADTQYF	-	TRBV19	TRBJ2-3	15	-
TGTGCCAGCAGCTTTTTTGGCAGGGGAACTGATGGCTACACCTTC	CASSFFGRGTDGYTF	-	TRBV7-2	TRBJ1-2	15	-
TGTGCCAGCAGTGAGCGACTAGCGGGGCGAGAGGAGCAGTTCTTC	CASSERLAGREEQFF	TRBD2	TRBV6-1	TRBJ2-1	15	-
TGTGCCAGCAGCCCCGCGGGGGCGGGGGGCTACAATGAGCAGTTCTTC	CASSPAGAGGYNEQFF	TRBD2	TRBV5-4	TRBJ2-1	16	few
TGTGCCACCAGCAGGGGAGGGGTTTCGGGTGAAGCTTTCTTT	CATSRGGVSGEAFF	-	TRBV15	TRBJ1-1	14	-
TGTGCCAGCAGCTTAGACGTTCGGGGAGGTGAGCAGTTCTTC	CASSLDVRGGEQFF	-	TRBV7-9	TRBJ2-1	14	-
TGTGCCAGCAGCGTTACGACAGGGAACACCGGGGAGCTGTTTTTT	CASSVTTGNTGELFF	-	TRBV9	TRBJ2-2	15	-
TGTGCCAGCAGCCTGAGGACAGGAAACACTGAAGCTTTCTTT	CASSLRTGNTEAFF	TRBD1	TRBV3-1/TRBV3-2	TRBJ1-1	14	once
TGTGCCAGTAGTATACCCCAGGGGGGAGGCCAGCCCCAGCATTTT	CASSIPQGGGQPQHF	TRBD1	TRBV19	TRBJ1-5	15	-
TGTGCCAGCAGGGGGACAGGCTATTCCTACGAGCAGTACTTC	CASRGTGYSYEQYF	TRBD1	TRBV6-5	TRBJ2-7	14	once
TGTGCCAGCAAGGGAGGGGACTCCTACAATGAGCAGTTCTTC	CASKGGDSYNEQFF	TRBD2	TRBV28	TRBJ2-1	14	-
TGTGCCAGCTCCGGGGCAACCGCGGGAGATCAGCCCCAGCATTTT	CASSGATAGDQPQHF	-	TRBV18	TRBJ1-5	15	-
TGTGCCAGCAGGGACGTGGGCGGGGCCAGCTCCTACGAGCAGTACTTC	CASRDVGGASSYEQYF	-	TRBV27	TRBJ2-7	16	few
TGTGCCATCTCCGAGACTGGGACAGGGGCCGGGGAGCTGTTTTTT	CAISETGTGAGELFF	TRBD1	TRBV28	TRBJ2-2	15	few
TGCAGCGTCCCTCCCGGGGGACAGGCTATGAGCTACACCTTC	CSVPPGGQAMSYTF	TRBD1	TRBV29-1	TRBJ1-2	14	-
TGTGCCAGCAGGGCGGACAGTGGCGAGCAGTACTTC	CASRADSGEQYF	-	TRBV2	TRBJ2-7	12	-
TGTGCCATCAGTGAAGACTTGGTGTCAGGGTACAATCAGCCCCAGCATTTT	CAISEDLVSGYNQPQHF	-	TRBV10-3	TRBJ1-5	17	-
TGTGCCAGCAGCCCCGCATCCAGAAGTGAAAAACTGTTTTTT	CASSPASRSEKLFF	-	TRBV11-2	TRBJ1-4	14	-
TGTGCCAGCAGCTTAGTTGGGGTATCGGGATACGAGCAGTACTTC	CASSLVGVSGYEQYF	-	TRBV11-1	TRBJ2-7	15	-
TGTGCCAGCAGCCGGGACAGGGTATTGGGCACTGAAGCTTTCTTT	CASSRDRVLGTEAFF	TRBD1	TRBV6-5	TRBJ1-1	15	-
TGTGCCAGCAGCTTATGGGCAACCGAGACCCAGTACTTC	CASSLWATETQYF	-	TRBV28	TRBJ2-5	13	-
TGTGCCAGCAGCGATAACAGGGAGACCTCTTACAATGAGCAGTTCTTC	CASSDNRETSYNEQFF	-	TRBV7-8	TRBJ2-1	16	once
TGTGCCAGCAGTGAGACAGCTCACTATGGCTACACCTTC	CASSETAHYGYTF	-	TRBV6-1	TRBJ1-2	13	-
TGTGCCAGCACCCCACAGGGAACCTATAATTCACCCCTCCACTTT	CASTPQGTYNSPLHF	-	TRBV2	TRBJ1-6	15	-
TGTGCCAGCACAAGCGGGGTGAGCTCCTACGAGCAGTACTTC	CASTSGVSSYEQYF	TRBD2	TRBV6-1	TRBJ2-7	14	-
TGCGCCAGCAGCCAGGCGACCGGGACTTCGAACACTGAAGCTTTCTTT	CASSQATGTSNTEAFF	-	TRBV5-1	TRBJ1-1	16	-
TGCAGCGTTGTGGGACAGGGTAACTACGAGCAGTACTTC	CSVVGQGNYEQYF	TRBD1	TRBV29-1	TRBJ2-7	13	once
TGTGCCAGCAGTTGGGACAGAAGCGCTGAAGCTTTCTTT	CASSWDRSAEAFF	TRBD1	TRBV6-6	TRBJ1-1	13	-